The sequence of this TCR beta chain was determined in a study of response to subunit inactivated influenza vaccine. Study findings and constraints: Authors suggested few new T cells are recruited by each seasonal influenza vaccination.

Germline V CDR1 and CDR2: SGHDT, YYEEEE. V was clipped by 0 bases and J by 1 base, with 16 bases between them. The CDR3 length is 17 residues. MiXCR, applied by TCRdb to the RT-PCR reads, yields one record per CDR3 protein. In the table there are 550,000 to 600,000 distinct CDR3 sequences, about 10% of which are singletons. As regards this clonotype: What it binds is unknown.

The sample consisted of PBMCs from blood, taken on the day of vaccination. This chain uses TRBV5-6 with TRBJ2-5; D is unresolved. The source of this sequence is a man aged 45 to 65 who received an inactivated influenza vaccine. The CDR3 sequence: CASSLANVMGLQETQYF. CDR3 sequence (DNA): TGTGCCAGCAGCTTGGCAAATGTTATGGGCCTCCAAGAGACCCAGTACTTC.